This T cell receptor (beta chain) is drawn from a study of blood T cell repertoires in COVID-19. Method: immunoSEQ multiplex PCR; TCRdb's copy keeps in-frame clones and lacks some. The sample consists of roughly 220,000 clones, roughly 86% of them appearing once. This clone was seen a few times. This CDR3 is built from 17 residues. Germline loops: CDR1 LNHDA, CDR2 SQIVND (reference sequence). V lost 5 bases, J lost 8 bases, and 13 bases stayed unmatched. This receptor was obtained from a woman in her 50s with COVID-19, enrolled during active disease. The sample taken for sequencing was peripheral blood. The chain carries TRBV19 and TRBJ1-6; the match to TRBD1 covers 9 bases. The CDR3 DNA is TGTGCCAGTAGTCATCGGGGGGACAGGGAACGGGATTCACCCCTCCACTTT. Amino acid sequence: CASSHRGDRERDSPLHF. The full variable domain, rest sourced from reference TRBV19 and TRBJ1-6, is DGGITQSPKYLFRKEGQNVTLSCEQNLNHDAMYWYRQDPGQGLRLIYYSQIVNDFQKGDIAEGYSVSREKKESFPLTVTSAQKNPTAFYLCASSHRGDRERDSPLHFGNGTRLTVT.